This passage covers 6 T cell receptor beta chains from one sample sequenced in a study of blood T cell repertoires in COVID-19. The protocol was immunoSEQ multiplex PCR, while the TCRdb copy is restricted to in-frame clones and leaves out a portion. The data hold about 200,000 clones, with 80% observed a single time. Material: peripheral blood. The receptor set was obtained from a woman in her 70s with acute or convalescent COVID-19.

The chain combines TRBV12-3 or TRBV12-4 with TRBJ2-7; tentative D call: TRBD2 (5 bases). The CDR3 is made up of 13 amino acids. V shed 8 bases and J shed 0 bases, with 11 bases lying between them. The CDR3: CASRGLSSYEQYF. The CDR3 DNA is TGTGCCAGCCGGGGTTTAAGCTCCTACGAGCAGTACTTC.

The V and J genes are TRBV5-1 and TRBJ1-5; no clear D gene. The CDR3 sequence is 13 residues long. Germline V gives CDR1 SGHRS, CDR2 YFSETQ. V lost 0 bases, J lost 4 bases, and 5 bases lay in between. The CDR3: CASSLAGNQPQHF. The CDR3 DNA follows: TGCGCCAGCAGCTTGGCGGGGAATCAGCCCCAGCATTTT.

This clone showed up many times. The V call is TRBV20-1, the J call TRBJ2-1, with TRBD2 matching 7 bases. The CDR3 is 14 amino acids. Germline assignment: CDR1 DFQATT and CDR2 SNEGSKA (reference sequence). With 3 bases clipped from V and 2 bases from J, the junction kept 4 bases outside the gene matches. The CDR3: CSASRLAAYNEQFF. For the CDR3, the DNA is TGCAGTGCTAGTCGGCTAGCGGCCTACAATGAGCAGTTCTTC.

CDR3 in DNA: TGTGCCAGCAGCCAAGGACTAGGGAACACCGGGGAGCTGTTTTTT. Its protein product is CASSQGLGNTGELFF. The gene calls are TRBV3-1 (or the pseudogene TRBV3-2) and TRBJ2-2; tentatively, D is TRBD2 (6 bases). This CDR3 is built from 15 residues. Trimming took off 1 base at V and 1 base at J, with 7 bases between the two ends. The V gene's germline CDR1 is LGHDT and CDR2 YNNKEL (reference sequence).

V usage is TRBV2 and J usage is TRBJ1-5, with D perhaps matching TRBD1 (6 bases). This CDR3 region has 15 residues. V lost 6 bases, J lost 6 bases, and 18 bases lay in between. Germline assignment: CDR1 SNHLY and CDR2 FYNNEI. The CDR3 coding sequence is TGTGCCAGCAGCATCCGGGCAGGGGACGGTCAGCCCCAGCATTTT. Protein product: CASSIRAGDGQPQHF.

The chain joins TRBV18 to TRBJ1-2; 7 bases align to TRBD1. The CDR3 has 14 residues. The V and J ends lost 5 bases and 5 bases, in that order; junction bases with no gene match: 8. Germline CDR1 reads KGHSH; CDR2 reads LQKENI. This CDR3 reads CASSNGNRGYGYTF. The CDR3 DNA follows: TGTGCCAGCTCAAATGGGAACAGGGGATATGGCTACACCTTC.